Below, 7 T cell receptor beta chains from the same sample are listed, as sequenced in a study of T cell responses to AZD1222 COVID-19 vaccine (dated by TCRdb to the early 2020s). In the paper's terms, the time point label means: sample from adult after SARS-CoV-2 infection, after symptom onset. Preparation of the library involved the immunoSEQ multiplex PCR assay. Held by TCRdb, this immuneACCESS table contains in-frame sequences only and omits some clones. Under half of the omission traces to an unresolved V gene where checked; the cause of the rest is unknown. Present in this sample are 130,000 to 150,000 clones, 85% to 95% of which were seen just once. The top ten clones comprise roughly 12% of the sample. This material consisted of peripheral blood, taken after recovery from COVID-19. Receptors originate from an adult who had recovered from COVID-19.

The V and J genes are TRBV9 and TRBJ2-7; the D gene is possibly TRBD2 (5 bases). Germline V CDR1 and CDR2: SGDLS, YYNGEE. V lost 0 bases and J 6 bases, leaving 13 bases between the germline ends. The CDR3 runs 14 residues. CDR3 residues: CASSVVAGRGEQYF. The CDR3 coding sequence is TGTGCCAGCAGCGTAGTTGCGGGTCGCGGCGAGCAGTACTTC.

The CDR3 DNA reads as TGTGCCAGCAGCCAAGAGGTTACCGGGACAGGGGGCCGGGTGAGAGATTCACCCCTCCACTTT. Amino acid sequence: CASSQEVTGTGGRVRDSPLHF. The chain couples TRBV4-2 to TRBJ1-6; 12 bases map to TRBD1. The J segment lost 8 bases and the V segment lost 0 bases, leaving 17 bases of the junction unmatched. CDR3 size: 21 residues. The germline gives CDR1 LGHNA, CDR2 YNFKEQ.

This clone has only one observation. Here the CDR3 reads CASSFGQGASEQYF. CDR3 DNA: TGTGCCAGCAGCTTCGGGCAGGGGGCGAGTGAGCAGTACTTC. The rearrangement uses TRBV7-9 and TRBJ2-7; 8 bases match TRBD1. This CDR3 has 14 residues. J was trimmed by 7 bases and V by 3 bases; bases with no gene match: 8. Germline CDR1 reads SEHNR; CDR2 reads FQNEAQ (reference sequence).

V and J are TRBV5-4 and TRBJ2-5; 8 bases agree with TRBD2. The CDR3 runs to 15 residues. Germline lookup yields CDR1 SGHNT and CDR2 YYREEE (reference sequence). V gave up 1 base and J gave up 2 bases; unmatched junction bases: 4. CDR3 in DNA: TGTGCCAGCAGCTTGCTGGTAGCGGGACAAGAGACCCAGTACTTC. Its translation is CASSLLVAGQETQYF.

This chain joins TRBV9 and TRBJ2-7; either TRBD1 or TRBD2 may fit D (5 bases each). CDR1 SGDLS and CDR2 YYNGEE come from the germline V gene. V lost 4 bases, J lost 6 bases, and 14 bases lay in between. This CDR3 contains 13 residues. The CDR3 sequence: CASSPYQGREQYF. CDR3 DNA: TGTGCCAGCAGCCCTTACCAGGGACGCGAGCAGTACTTC.

The chain joins TRBV19 to TRBJ1-5, with D possibly TRBD1 on 5 matching bases. CDR1 is LNHDA, CDR2 SQIVND, per germline (reference sequence). The CDR3 is 14 amino acids. Trimming stripped 5 bases from V and 6 bases from J, with 14 bases between. This CDR3 is CASSPRGEAQPQHF. The CDR3 DNA reads as TGTGCCAGTAGTCCCCGGGGGGAGGCTCAGCCCCAGCATTTT.

This sequence joins TRBV3-1 (or the pseudogene TRBV3-2) and TRBJ2-1; D possibly matches TRBD1 or TRBD2 (5 bases each). The CDR3 has 14 residues. Per the germline V gene, CDR1 is LGHDT and CDR2 is YNNKEL (reference sequence). V lost 3 bases and J 9 bases, leaving 15 bases between the germline ends. The CDR3 sequence: CASSQTDSVGEQFF. CDR3 DNA: TGTGCCAGCAGCCAGACAGATAGCGTGGGTGAGCAGTTCTTC.